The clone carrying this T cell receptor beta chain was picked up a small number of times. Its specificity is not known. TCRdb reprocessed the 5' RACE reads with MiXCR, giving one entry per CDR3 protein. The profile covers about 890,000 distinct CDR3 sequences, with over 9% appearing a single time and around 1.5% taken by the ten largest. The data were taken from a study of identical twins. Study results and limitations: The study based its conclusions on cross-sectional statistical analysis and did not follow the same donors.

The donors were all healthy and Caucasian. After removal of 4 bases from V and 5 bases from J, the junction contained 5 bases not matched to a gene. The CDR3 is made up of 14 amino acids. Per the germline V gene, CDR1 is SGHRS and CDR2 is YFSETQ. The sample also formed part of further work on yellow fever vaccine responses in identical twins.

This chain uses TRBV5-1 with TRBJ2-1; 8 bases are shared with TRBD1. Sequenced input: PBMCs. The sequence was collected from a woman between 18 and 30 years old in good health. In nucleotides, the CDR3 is TGCGCCAGCAGCCCGGGACAGGCACACAATGAGCAGTTCTTC. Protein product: CASSPGQAHNEQFF.